This TCR beta chain was observed in a study of T cell responses to AZD1222 COVID-19 vaccine. Findings and caveats of the study: The peak T cell response came first, and repertoires were sampled only after it. Among those given AZD1222, only six or seven were seropositive at baseline. Spike-specific TCR breadth and depth grew following two AZD1222 doses. Nearly half of the spike-specific TCRs reportedly recognize variant regions that carry no mutations.

On this clone: What it binds is unknown.

Only in-frame clones appear in the TCRdb table, and some are missing; sequencing was by immunoSEQ multiplex PCR. The repertoire holds about 70,000 clones, with 84% as singletons. The TCR comes from an adult in good health. The sequencing here drew on peripheral blood, taken on day 0 of AZD1222 vaccination.

The CDR3 DNA follows: TGCGCCAGCAGCAAAGGAGACTCCTATAATTCACCCCTCCACTTT. Its protein is CASSKGDSYNSPLHF. This chain uses TRBV5-1 with TRBJ1-6; D not certain. Germline CDR1 is SGHRS and CDR2 is YFSETQ. The CDR3 consists of 15 residues. V gave up 4 bases and J gave up 0 bases, with 8 bases separating them.